The next 29 T cell receptor beta chains were all read from a single sample in a study of graft-versus-host responses after intestinal transplantation. This table comes from immunoSEQ multiplex PCR, and its TCRdb copy is limited to in-frame clones, with some not included. The sample shows approximately 75,000 clones, about 94% of them seen only once. These receptors' targets are unknown. Material: unstimulated CD8+ T cells sorted from spleen or lymph node cells, obtained before intestinal transplant. The receptor source for this set is a human donor who received an intestinal transplant.

The V and J genes are TRBV30 and TRBJ2-1; 11 bases are a match to TRBD2. This CDR3 has 16 amino acids. The germline V gene encodes CDR1 GTSNPN and CDR2 SVGIG (reference sequence). The V gene end was trimmed by 2 bases and the J gene end by 4 bases; junction bases not matched to a gene: 7. CDR3 in amino acids: CAWSRLTSGSYNEQFF. CDR3 nucleotide sequence: TGTGCCTGGAGTCGACTTACTAGCGGGAGTTACAATGAGCAGTTCTTC.

This chain joins TRBV11-2 and TRBJ1-2; unclear D gene. Germline CDR1 is SGHAT and CDR2 is FQNNGV. The CDR3 totals 15 residues. V was trimmed by 0 bases and J by 4 bases, leaving 12 bases between them. CDR3 nucleotides: TGTGCCAGCAGCTTAGAGCCGGAATCGGGCTATGGCTACACCTTC. It translates to CASSLEPESGYGYTF.

The CDR3 spells CASSLTVDYGYTF. CDR3 nucleotide sequence: TGTGCCAGCAGCTTGACAGTGGACTATGGCTACACCTTC. The chain has TRBV5-6 and TRBJ1-2; D is undetermined. The CDR3 contains 13 residues. Trimming left V 1 base short and J 3 bases short, with 7 bases between. CDR1 is SGHDT, CDR2 YYEEEE, per germline.

This clone has only one observation. The chain has TRBV5-1 and TRBJ2-7, with D possibly matching TRBD2 (5 bases). The CDR3 consists of 12 residues. Germline V lookup: CDR1 SGHRS, CDR2 YFSETQ. With 0 bases removed from V and 5 bases from J, the gap between germline ends came to 6 bases. The CDR3: CASSLARDEQYF. CDR3 DNA: TGCGCCAGCAGCTTGGCGAGGGACGAGCAGTACTTC.

The rearrangement joins TRBV9 to TRBJ2-1; 12 nucleotides line up with TRBD2. CDR3 length: 16 residues. Germline assignment: CDR1 SGDLS and CDR2 YYNGEE. V was clipped by 1 base and J by 8 bases; unmatched bases: 7. The CDR3: CASSVFSSGRAYEQFF. The CDR3 DNA is TGTGCCAGCAGCGTATTTTCTAGCGGGAGGGCCTATGAGCAGTTCTTC.

The chain is built from TRBV27 and TRBJ2-6; the D is unclear. CDR3 size: 13 residues. The germline V gene has CDR1 MNHEY and CDR2 SMNVEV (reference sequence). With 5 bases removed from V and 4 bases from J, the gap between germline ends came to 6 bases. The CDR3 DNA reads as TGTGCCAGCAGTCCGCCCGGGGCCAACGTCCTGACTTTC. Protein: CASSPPGANVLTF.

Only a few counts were recorded for this clone. V usage is TRBV19 and J usage is TRBJ2-7; 9 bases are a match to TRBD2. V gave up 5 bases and J gave up 2 bases; unmatched junction bases: 1. The CDR3 consists of 13 residues. Germline CDR1 LNHDA, CDR2 SQIVND (reference sequence). The CDR3 is CASSVAGAYEQYF. The CDR3 DNA is TGTGCCAGTAGTGTAGCGGGGGCCTACGAGCAGTACTTC.

The chain recombines TRBV25-1 with TRBJ1-4, with a weak D call TRBD1 (5 bases). CDR3 length equals 15 residues. CDR1 and CDR2 from the germline V gene are MGHDK and SYGVNS. Trimming stripped 3 bases from V and 8 bases from J, with 16 bases between. This CDR3 reads CASSDPGRGIEKLFF. CDR3 nucleotides: TGTGCCAGCAGTGACCCGGGACGAGGGATCGAAAAACTGTTTTTT.

The rearrangement uses TRBV15 and TRBJ2-7; D ambiguous. This CDR3 is 15 amino acids long. Germline V lookup: CDR1 LNHNV, CDR2 YYDKDF (reference sequence). Deletions cut 2 bases from V and 3 bases from J, with 14 bases between. CDR3 in DNA: TGTGCCACCAGCAGAACAGAACACGCGGACTACGAGCAGTACTTC. Translation: CATSRTEHADYEQYF.

The gene calls are TRBV19 and TRBJ2-1, with D maybe TRBD1 (5 bases). V dropped 5 bases and J dropped 0 bases, with 17 bases sitting between them. Germline lookup yields CDR1 LNHDA and CDR2 SQIVND (reference sequence). The CDR3 contains 17 residues. CDR3 loop: CASSSPRVGSSYNEQFF. Here the CDR3 DNA reads TGTGCCAGTAGTTCCCCCAGGGTCGGTAGCTCCTACAATGAGCAGTTCTTC.

The CDR3 nucleotides read TGTGCCAGCAGTGAGACAGGAGGGCAAGAGACCCAGTACTTC. This encodes CASSETGGQETQYF. This chain joins TRBV6-6 and TRBJ2-5; the D call may be TRBD1 or TRBD2 (6 bases each). The CDR3 runs 14 residues. V was clipped by 5 bases and J by 2 bases, with 12 bases between them. Germline lookup yields CDR1 MNHNY and CDR2 SVGAGI (reference sequence).

The rearrangement uses TRBV7-9 and TRBJ1-2; D is undetermined. The length of the CDR3 is 13 residues. With 5 bases removed from V and 4 bases from J, the gap between germline ends came to 11 bases. CDR1 is SEHNR and CDR2 is FQNEAQ in the germline V gene (reference sequence). CDR3 bases: TGTGCCAGCAGCCTGTGGTGGCTCTATGGCTACACCTTC. It encodes CASSLWWLYGYTF.

J is TRBJ2-7 and V is TRBV27, with D unclear. The CDR3 is 13 amino acids. Looked up from germline, CDR1 is MNHEY and CDR2 is SMNVEV (reference sequence). V lost 0 bases, J lost 4 bases, and 7 bases lay in between. The CDR3 sequence is CASSLSPMYEQYF. The CDR3 region has the DNA TGTGCCAGCAGTTTATCTCCGATGTACGAGCAGTACTTC.

The rearrangement uses TRBV9 and TRBJ1-1; the D gene is possibly TRBD1 (6 bases). From germline, CDR1 is SGDLS and CDR2 YYNGEE. Deletions cut 0 bases from V and 10 bases from J, with 19 bases between. This CDR3 comprises 15 residues. This CDR3 is CASSVEAGEGRGAFF. The CDR3 DNA is TGTGCCAGCAGCGTAGAGGCAGGGGAAGGAAGAGGAGCTTTCTTT.

This clone was seen only a few times. CDR3 nucleotides: TGCGCCAGCGGGGAGGGGAATGAGCAGTTCTTC. Its protein product is CASGEGNEQFF. The gene calls are TRBV10-2 and TRBJ2-1; TRBD2 matches at 7 bases. CDR3 size: 11 residues. V lost 8 bases and J lost 7; bases outside the gene matches: 2. Per germline, CDR1 WSHSY and CDR2 SAAADI.

V usage is TRBV29-1 and J usage is TRBJ2-7; 9 bases are a match to TRBD1. CDR1 is SQVTM and CDR2 is ANQGSEA in the germline V gene. The CDR3 totals 12 residues. J lost 6 bases, V lost 6 bases, and 6 bases had no gene match. The CDR3 loop reads CSVVQGAGEQYF. The DNA for the CDR3 is TGCAGCGTCGTACAGGGGGCGGGCGAGCAGTACTTC.

The chain has TRBV2 and TRBJ2-5, with D uncertain. Trimming pared 4 bases from V and 0 bases from J, leaving 12 bases between. This CDR3 has 15 residues. CDR1 is SNHLY and CDR2 is FYNNEI in the germline V gene. For the CDR3, the DNA is TGTGCCAGCAGTGGTGGGTTGGGTCACCAAGAGACCCAGTACTTC. Amino acids: CASSGGLGHQETQYF.

A word on this clone: Likely a read error: the CDR3 ends without its conserved phenylalanine or tryptophan. The chain joins TRBV5-1 to TRBJ1-2; the D is unclear. The length of the CDR3 is 17 residues. Germline lookup yields CDR1 SGHRS and CDR2 YFSETQ. V lost 2 bases and J 7 bases, leaving 24 bases between the germline ends. Here the CDR3 reads CASSLRPPSGVLSGYTS. The CDR3 DNA reads as TGCGCCAGCAGCTTAAGGCCTCCGTCGGGTGTTTTAAGTGGCTACACCTCC.

The chain has TRBV11-2 and TRBJ2-3, with D unclear. Germline-derived CDR1 and CDR2 are SGHAT and FQNNGV. This CDR3 is 15 amino acids long. Trimming stripped 4 bases from V and 0 bases from J, with 11 bases between. Written as DNA, the CDR3 is TGTGCCAGCAGCTGGACCGGGTCTAGCACAGATACGCAGTATTTT. Its translation is CASSWTGSSTDTQYF.

This chain uses TRBV27 with TRBJ1-5; TRBD1 is a possible D gene (5 bases). Germline V gene data show CDR1 as MNHEY and CDR2 as SMNVEV (reference sequence). Trimming pared 3 bases from V and 4 bases from J, leaving 10 bases between. This CDR3 is 14 amino acids long. CDR3 region: CASSLEGLNQPQHF. The CDR3 nucleotides are TGTGCCAGCAGTTTGGAGGGGCTAAATCAGCCCCAGCATTTT.

This rearrangement joins TRBV25-1 to TRBJ1-5, with D tentatively TRBD1 (5 bases). Looked up from germline, CDR1 is MGHDK and CDR2 is SYGVNS. The CDR3 contains 17 residues. V was pared by 6 bases and J by 3 bases, with 21 bases between. The CDR3 DNA follows: TGTGCCAGCAGCCCCGAGGGGTCTATATTAATCAATCAGCCCCAGCATTTT. Its protein is CASSPEGSILINQPQHF.

Turning to this clone: This CDR3 is also generated by other DNA sequences in the sample. The V gene is TRBV9, the J gene TRBJ2-3; D is unresolved. The CDR3 sequence is 14 residues long. The germline CDR1 and CDR2 sequences are SGDLS and YYNGEE. The V gene lost 0 bases and the J gene lost 2 bases, with 7 bases spanning the gap. The CDR3 loop is CASSVEGSTDTQYF. The DNA of the CDR3 is TGTGCCAGCAGCGTAGAAGGGTCCACAGATACGCAGTATTTT.

This sequence joins TRBV7-9 and TRBJ2-2; D unclear. CDR3 length: 18 amino acids. CDR1 SEHNR and CDR2 FQNEAQ come from the germline V gene (reference sequence). Trimming stripped 4 bases from V and 1 base from J, with 19 bases between. This CDR3 reads CASSSNLPRGGNTGELFF. CDR3 DNA sequence: TGTGCCAGCAGCTCAAACCTGCCCCGTGGTGGGAACACCGGGGAGCTGTTTTTT.

This chain uses TRBV4-1 with TRBJ2-7, with D perhaps TRBD1 (5 bases). There are 15 residues in the CDR3. Germline assignment: CDR1 MGHRA and CDR2 YSYEKL. The V end lost 1 base, the J end lost 5 bases, and 15 bases lay between the germline ends. As DNA, the CDR3 is TGCGCCAGCAGCCAAGTGTCAGGGTGGCGGAACGAGCAGTACTTC. Encoded protein: CASSQVSGWRNEQYF.

This clone has just one count. The V call is TRBV2, the J call TRBJ2-1, with D possibly matching TRBD2 (7 bases). Germline CDR1 SNHLY, CDR2 FYNNEI. The V end was cut by 4 bases, the J end by 5 bases, with 21 bases between. The CDR3 loop spans 17 amino acids. In nucleotides, the CDR3 is TGTGCCAGCAGTGTCTCGGGGGAGGGGGAGCGTAACAATGAGCAGTTCTTC. Its protein is CASSVSGEGERNNEQFF. Based on the CDR3 plus reference TRBV2 and TRBJ2-1, the full variable domain is EPEVTQTPSHQVTQMGQEVILRCVPISNHLYFYWYRQILGQKVEFLVSFYNNEISEKSEIFDDQFSVERPDGSNFTLKIRSTKLEDSAMYFCASSVSGEGERNNEQFFGPGTRLTVL.

The rearrangement uses TRBV4-1 and TRBJ1-1; D gene ambiguous. With 5 bases removed from V and 4 bases from J, the gap between germline ends came to 14 bases. Germline V gene sequence: CDR1 MGHRA, CDR2 YSYEKL. The length of the CDR3 is 14 residues. CDR3 coding DNA: TGCGCCAGCAGCTACTCTGGGGAGAGCACTGAAGCTTTCTTT. It codes for CASSYSGESTEAFF.

V is TRBV27 and J is TRBJ1-1, with D possibly TRBD1 on 6 matching bases. CDR1 and CDR2 (germline): MNHEY, SMNVEV (reference sequence). Trimming stripped 8 bases from V and 3 bases from J, with 16 bases between. CDR3 length: 14 amino acids. CDR3 sequence: CASSKQGPYTEAFF. The CDR3, as DNA: TGTGCCAGCTCAAAACAGGGACCCTACACTGAAGCTTTCTTT.

The genes are TRBV10-2 and TRBJ2-3; D perhaps matches TRBD2 (6 bases). Germline assignment: CDR1 WSHSY and CDR2 SAAADI. The germline V and J ends were trimmed by 0 bases and 6 bases, with 13 bases remaining between them. The CDR3 consists of 15 residues. The CDR3 bases are TGCGCCAGCAGTGAGTCGACTAGTCGTGGCGATACGCAGTATTTT. Translating gives CASSESTSRGDTQYF.

V is TRBV15 and J is TRBJ1-4; D is uncertain. The V end lost 0 bases, the J end lost 12 bases, and 20 bases lay between the germline ends. This CDR3 region has 16 residues. Germline V CDR1 and CDR2: LNHNV, YYDKDF (reference sequence). CDR3 DNA: TGTGCCACCAGCAGAGACCCATCGCGGTCCCCTGCGGAACTGTTTTTT. This codes for CATSRDPSRSPAELFF.